These T cell receptor beta chains were read from a single sample in a study of blood T cells in healthy people across ages. MiXCR, run by TCRdb on the 5' RACE reads, gives a single entry per CDR3 protein. The data contain approximately 850,000 distinct CDR3 sequences, 40% to 50% of them singletons. Material: blood. These receptors all come from a man aged 55 to 69 in good health. The CDR3 runs from the conserved cysteine through the conserved F or W. A D gene is named only where the DNA matches it firmly. Not all rows give a size; the values are once, few, many and, for expanded clones, a class.

j_call,d_call,v_call,clone_size,cdr3_aa,cdr3_nt
TRBJ1-2,.,TRBV7-2,.,CASSQNLYGYTF,TGTGCCAGCAGCCAAAACCTCTATGGCTACACCTTC
TRBJ1-2,TRBD1,TRBV7-9,.,CASSALQGGYGYTF,TGTGCCAGCAGCGCCCTTCAGGGGGGCTATGGCTACACCTTC
TRBJ2-7,.,TRBV12-3/TRBV12-4,.,CASSPITGIRNEQYF,TGTGCCAGCAGCCCCATTACAGGGATTAGGAACGAGCAGTACTTC
TRBJ2-5,.,TRBV4-1,few,CASSQVLGGLRQETQYF,TGCGCCAGCAGCCAAGTGCTAGGGGGGCTGAGGCAAGAGACCCAGTACTTC
TRBJ2-7,.,TRBV15,.,CATSRDPTTVAGEQYF,TGTGCCACCAGCAGAGACCCAACGACAGTGGCAGGCGAGCAGTACTTC
TRBJ2-3,.,TRBV12-3/TRBV12-4,few,CASSLERASTDTQYF,TGTGCCAGCAGTTTAGAGCGGGCCAGCACAGATACGCAGTATTTT
TRBJ1-4,.,TRBV2,many,CASAGGKVEKLFF,TGTGCCAGTGCCGGGGGAAAGGTTGAAAAACTGTTTTTT
TRBJ2-1,TRBD1,TRBV29-1,.,CSVVIRQGFSEQFF,TGCAGCGTTGTCATCCGACAGGGCTTTAGTGAGCAGTTCTTC
TRBJ2-7,.,TRBV20-1,.,CSARASRGAYEQYF,TGCAGTGCTAGAGCGAGCAGGGGGGCCTACGAGCAGTACTTC
TRBJ2-5,.,TRBV5-1,.,CASSLAVVGTNNEQYF,TGCGCCAGCAGCTTGGCCGTGGTGGGGACAAACAATGAGCAGTACTTC
TRBJ2-7,TRBD1,TRBV5-1,.,CASSYSQGEQYF,TGCGCCAGCAGCTACTCACAGGGGGAGCAGTACTTC
TRBJ2-4,TRBD1,TRBV4-1,.,CASSQPTGARAKNIQYF,TGCGCCAGCAGCCAACCGACAGGGGCGAGGGCCAAAAACATTCAGTACTTC
TRBJ1-1,TRBD1,TRBV4-1,.,CASSQETGDSTEAFF,TGCGCCAGCAGCCAAGAGACAGGGGATAGCACTGAAGCTTTCTTT
TRBJ2-1,.,TRBV28,.,CASSTTGEGKTQFF,TGTGCCAGCAGTACGACAGGCGAAGGGAAGACCCAGTTCTTC